This is a list of T cell receptor beta chains from one sample in a study of blood T cell repertoires in COVID-19. Clones were read by immunoSEQ multiplex PCR, and TCRdb kept only the in-frame ones, dropping some. Of around 500,000 clones listed, 75% to 90% are singletons. Sequenced: PBMCs or T cells enriched from blood (not recorded which). The receptors derive from a woman aged 55-69 years who had recovered from COVID-19. Each CDR3 is given with its conserved first and last residue. A D gene is named only where the DNA matches it firmly. Clone size is shown for a subset of rows, as once, few, many or a class of expanded clone.

D gene,J gene,clone size,V gene,CDR3 protein,CDR3 DNA
TRBD1,TRBJ1-1,-,TRBV7-9,CASSSQGGEAFF,TGTGCCAGCAGCTCACAGGGGGGCGAAGCTTTCTTT
TRBD1,TRBJ1-6,-,TRBV7-8,CASSLVGTGTSPLHF,TGTGCCAGCAGCTTAGTCGGGACAGGGACTTCACCCCTCCACTTT
-,TRBJ2-3,-,TRBV2,CASSEPDRQATQYF,TGTGCCAGCAGTGAACCCGACAGGCAAGCTACGCAGTATTTT
-,TRBJ2-7,once,TRBV7-9,CASSLQAGEQYF,TGTGCCAGCAGCTTACAGGCCGGCGAGCAGTACTTC
TRBD1,TRBJ1-4,-,TRBV19,CASSGTVEKLFF,TGTGCCAGTAGTGGGACAGTCGAAAAACTGTTTTTT
-,TRBJ1-5,few,TRBV6-5,CASTLTLASNQPQHF,TGTGCCAGCACCCTAACCTTAGCGTCCAATCAGCCCCAGCATTTT
TRBD1,TRBJ2-1,-,TRBV12-5,CASGLTRDRTPYNEQFF,TGTGCTAGTGGTTTGACCCGGGACAGGACACCCTACAATGAGCAGTTCTTC
-,TRBJ1-4,-,TRBV28,CASSSPGQTNEKLFF,TGTGCCAGCAGTTCTCCAGGGCAAACTAATGAAAAACTGTTTTTT
-,TRBJ2-1,-,TRBV5-6,CASSPEGGRGSYNEQFF,TGTGCCAGCAGCCCGGAGGGGGGGCGGGGGTCCTACAATGAGCAGTTCTTC
-,TRBJ1-1,-,TRBV18,CASSPGLEAFF,TGTGCCAGCTCACCAGGCCTTGAAGCTTTCTTT
-,TRBJ1-1,-,TRBV2,CASRGERNTEAFF,TGTGCCAGCCGGGGGGAGAGAAACACTGAAGCTTTCTTT
-,TRBJ2-2,-,TRBV5-1,CASSIKQGRTGELFF,TGCGCCAGCAGCATCAAACAGGGAAGGACCGGGGAGCTGTTTTTT
-,TRBJ1-3,-,TRBV7-2,CASSLGFMSSGNTIYF,TGTGCCAGCAGCTTAGGGTTCATGAGCTCTGGAAACACCATATATTTT
TRBD1,TRBJ2-2,-,TRBV7-2,CASKGRTGGAGELFF,TGTGCCAGCAAAGGGAGGACAGGGGGAGCCGGGGAGCTGTTTTTT
TRBD1,TRBJ2-5,-,TRBV5-1,CASSFFGTGDETQYF,TGCGCCAGCAGCTTCTTCGGGACAGGGGATGAGACCCAGTACTTC
-,TRBJ1-1,-,TRBV5-6,CASSFGGFSPPEAFF,TGTGCCAGCAGCTTCGGTGGTTTCTCTCCCCCTGAAGCTTTCTTT
-,TRBJ2-5,-,TRBV4-1,CASSQEATVQETQYF,TGCGCCAGCAGCCAAGAGGCGACAGTTCAAGAGACCCAGTACTTC
TRBD1,TRBJ2-6,-,TRBV7-2,CASSLGDRAGANVLTF,TGTGCCAGCAGCTTAGGGGACAGGGCTGGGGCCAACGTCCTGACTTTC
-,TRBJ1-3,-,TRBV3-1/TRBV3-2,CASSHLGNTIYF,TGTGCCAGCAGCCACCTAGGAAACACCATATATTTT
-,TRBJ1-5,few,TRBV18,CASSPDSNQPQHF,TGTGCCAGCTCACCAGACAGTAATCAGCCCCAGCATTTT
-,TRBJ1-6,once,TRBV11-2,CASCALSSYNSPLHF,TGTGCCAGCTGCGCCCTGAGCTCCTATAATTCACCCCTCCACTTT
-,TRBJ1-6,once,TRBV10-3,CAISVAGTYSPLHF,TGTGCCATCAGTGTCGCAGGAACATATTCACCCCTCCACTTT
TRBD1,TRBJ1-4,-,TRBV11-2,CASRRPGTGREKLFF,TGTGCCAGCAGGAGACCCGGGACAGGGAGAGAAAAACTGTTTTTT
-,TRBJ2-5,once,TRBV6-5,CASSYDWGGLETQYF,TGTGCCAGCAGTTACGATTGGGGGGGCTTGGAGACCCAGTACTTC
-,TRBJ2-1,once,TRBV5-1,CASSLQGLPNEQFF,TGCGCCAGCAGCTTGCAGGGACTTCCTAATGAGCAGTTCTTC
TRBD1,TRBJ2-3,-,TRBV27,CASSFATGRYGDTQYF,TGTGCCAGCAGTTTCGCGACAGGGCGCTACGGGGATACGCAGTATTTT
TRBD2,TRBJ2-1,-,TRBV5-1,CASSLELLAGGDEQFF,TGCGCCAGCAGCTTGGAGCTGCTAGCGGGGGGAGATGAGCAGTTCTTC
-,TRBJ2-3,-,TRBV28,CASSFQGHVTDTQYF,TGTGCCAGCAGTTTTCAGGGGCATGTCACAGATACGCAGTATTTT
-,TRBJ2-7,few,TRBV19,CASSIGLTYEQYF,TGTGCCAGTAGTATTGGCCTTACCTACGAGCAGTACTTC
-,TRBJ1-6,-,TRBV6-5,CASSYSVGGRSPLHF,TGTGCCAGCAGTTACTCGGTCGGGGGGCGGTCACCCCTCCACTTT
-,TRBJ1-2,-,TRBV10-3,CAISVQGNYGYTF,TGTGCCATCAGTGTTCAGGGTAACTATGGCTACACCTTC
-,TRBJ1-6,once,TRBV30,CAWSPLLGGLNSPLHF,TGTGCCTGGAGTCCCCTCTTGGGGGGGCTAAATTCACCCCTCCACTTT
-,TRBJ1-5,-,TRBV21-1,CANIPGGKYQPQHF,TGTGCCAACATACCGGGAGGGAAATATCAGCCCCAGCATTTT
TRBD2,TRBJ2-2,-,TRBV28,CASSSSGGANRELFF,TGTGCCAGCAGTTCTAGCGGGGGGGCCAATAGGGAGCTGTTTTTT
-,TRBJ1-5,-,TRBV7-9,CASSLGQLNQPQHF,TGTGCCAGCAGCTTAGGACAGCTCAATCAGCCCCAGCATTTT
-,TRBJ2-7,-,TRBV12-3/TRBV12-4,CARLVGKGEQYF,TGTGCCAGGTTGGTGGGCAAAGGTGAGCAGTACTTC